These 16 T cell receptor beta chains were all obtained from the same sample, sequenced in a study of graft-versus-host responses after intestinal transplantation. The protocol was immunoSEQ multiplex PCR, while the TCRdb copy is restricted to in-frame clones and leaves out a portion. The table lists fewer than 75,000 clones, roughly 89% of them singletons, with roughly 1.5% in the top ten. This material consisted of PBMCs, taken 26 days after transplant. The receptors shown here come from a human patient who received an intestinal transplant, so some T cells may come from the graft donor.

The V call is TRBV27, the J call TRBJ1-6, with 9 bases lining up with TRBD1. Germline values: CDR1 MNHEY, CDR2 SMNVEV (reference sequence). Losses at the gene ends were 4 bases for V and 8 bases for J; bases not matched to a gene: 0. The CDR3 is 13 amino acids. This chain's CDR3 is CASSWTGDSPLHF. For the CDR3, the DNA is TGTGCCAGCAGTTGGACAGGGGATTCACCCCTCCACTTT.

The chain carries TRBV10-3 and TRBJ2-1; TRBD2 agrees at 8 bases. Looked up from germline, CDR1 is ENHRY and CDR2 is SYGVKD. The ends lost 3 bases at V and 0 bases at J; junction bases unmatched: 1. The CDR3 is 15 residues long. The CDR3 region is CAISDSGGSYNEQFF. The DNA of the CDR3 is TGTGCCATCAGTGACAGCGGGGGCTCCTACAATGAGCAGTTCTTC.

The chain joins TRBV6-5 to TRBJ2-7, with a tentative D call TRBD2 (5 bases). Per germline, CDR1 MNHEY and CDR2 SVGAGI. This CDR3 is built from 13 residues. With 6 bases removed from V and 3 bases from J, the gap between germline ends came to 12 bases. CDR3 region: CASRLVGDYEQYF. The DNA of the CDR3 is TGTGCCAGCAGACTAGTCGGAGACTACGAGCAGTACTTC.

The chain has TRBV6-6 and TRBJ2-5, with a weak D call TRBD2 (5 bases). This CDR3 contains 12 residues. In germline, CDR1 is MNHNY, CDR2 SVGAGI (reference sequence). V lost 8 bases to trimming and J lost 4 bases, with 11 bases between them. CDR3 nucleotide sequence: TGTGCCAGCCGAGGGTGGGGAGAGACCCAGTACTTC. Translated, it gives CASRGWGETQYF.

The CDR3 DNA follows: TGCAGCGTTGTGGGGCAGGGCGGAACTGAAGCTTTCTTT. This codes for CSVVGQGGTEAFF. The chain recombines TRBV29-1 with TRBJ1-1, with a weak D call TRBD1 (5 bases). This CDR3 is built from 13 residues. V lost 4 bases, J lost 5 bases, and 14 bases lay in between. Looked up from germline, CDR1 is SQVTM and CDR2 is ANQGSEA.

This chain joins TRBV2 and TRBJ1-3; no firm D call. There are 17 residues in the CDR3. Germline V gene sequence: CDR1 SNHLY, CDR2 FYNNEI. Trimming pared 2 bases from V and 0 bases from J, leaving 14 bases between. As DNA, the CDR3 is TGTGCCAGCAGTGAATTAGGAGGCCGATACTCTGGAAACACCATATATTTT. Its protein is CASSELGGRYSGNTIYF.

The chain links TRBV7-6 to TRBJ2-3; 9 nucleotides align to TRBD2. Trimming took 0 bases from V and 3 from J; bases not matched to a gene: 4. This CDR3 has 16 amino acids. CDR1 is SGHVS and CDR2 is FNYEAQ in the germline V gene. This CDR3 reads CASSLASGSETDTQYF. CDR3 sequence (DNA): TGTGCCAGCAGCTTAGCTAGCGGGAGTGAAACAGATACGCAGTATTTT.

This chain links TRBV4-1 with TRBJ2-1; 10 nucleotides line up with TRBD2. V was pared by 4 bases and J by 6 bases, with 9 bases of the junction left unmatched. The CDR3 covers 16 residues. The germline V gene encodes CDR1 MGHRA and CDR2 YSYEKL. The CDR3 loop reads CASSPPVSGRANEQFF. CDR3 coding DNA: TGCGCCAGCAGCCCCCCGGTAAGCGGGAGGGCCAATGAGCAGTTCTTC.

The chain couples TRBV5-4 to TRBJ1-1; D might be TRBD1 (5 bases). This CDR3 has 13 amino acids. Germline lookup yields CDR1 SGHNT and CDR2 YYREEE (reference sequence). Trimming shortened V by 7 bases and J by 1 base, and 11 bases separated the two germline ends. CDR3 protein: CASGTEGNTEAFF. In DNA form, the CDR3 reads TGTGCCAGCGGGACGGAGGGGAACACTGAAGCTTTCTTT. Full variable domain (remainder filled in from reference TRBV5-4 and TRBJ1-1): ETGVTQSPTHLIKTRGQQVTLRCSSQSGHNTVSWYQQALGQGPQFIFQYYREEENGRGNFPPRFSGLQFPNYSSELNVNALELDDSALYLCASGTEGNTEAFFGQGTRLTVV.

V usage is TRBV2 and J usage is TRBJ2-3; the match to TRBD2 covers 7 bases. With 3 bases clipped from V and 4 bases from J, the junction kept 19 bases outside the gene matches. CDR3 size: 19 residues. Per germline, CDR1 SNHLY and CDR2 FYNNEI. The CDR3 DNA is TGTGCCAGCAGTGATAATTCACCGGGGGGACTACTGTTGCCAGATACGCAGTATTTT. It yields the protein CASSDNSPGGLLLPDTQYF.

This sequence joins TRBV4-1 and TRBJ2-5, with TRBD2 matching over 7 bases. The CDR3 sequence is 14 residues long. Germline lookup yields CDR1 MGHRA and CDR2 YSYEKL. Trimming at V came to 3 bases and at J to 5 bases, leaving 6 bases not matched to a gene. The CDR3 spells CASSQERDPETQYF. The CDR3 nucleotides read TGCGCCAGCAGCCAGGAGCGGGACCCGGAGACCCAGTACTTC.

The V and J genes are TRBV19 and TRBJ2-3, with TRBD1 as a possible D gene (5 bases). V lost 5 bases, J lost 0 bases, and 12 bases lay in between. The germline V gene encodes CDR1 LNHDA and CDR2 SQIVND (reference sequence). This CDR3 region has 15 residues. CDR3: CASSFREGSTDTQYF. For the CDR3, the DNA is TGTGCCAGTAGTTTCAGGGAAGGGAGCACAGATACGCAGTATTTT.

The chain couples TRBV18 to TRBJ1-1; 7 nucleotides match TRBD1. Germline V lookup: CDR1 KGHSH, CDR2 LQKENI. The CDR3 runs 15 residues. J lost 8 bases, V lost 1 base, and 10 bases had no gene match. The chain's CDR3 is CASSPLTGLGIEAFF. The CDR3, as DNA: TGTGCCAGCTCACCACTGACAGGGTTGGGGATCGAAGCTTTCTTT.

V gene TRBV5-4 combines with J gene TRBJ1-4; TRBD1 agrees at 8 bases. Germline V gene lookup returns CDR1 SGHNT and CDR2 YYREEE (reference sequence). The length of the CDR3 is 17 residues. Trimming took 0 bases from V and 8 from J; bases not matched to a gene: 12. CDR3 sequence reads: CASSLAETGGLGEKLFF. The CDR3 DNA reads TGTGCCAGCAGCTTGGCCGAAACAGGGGGGCTTGGGGAAAAACTGTTTTTT.

V is TRBV7-9 and J is TRBJ1-1; the D gene is possibly TRBD1 (6 bases). This CDR3 comprises 15 residues. CDR1 is SEHNR, CDR2 FQNEAQ, per germline (reference sequence). V was pared by 5 bases and J by 0 bases, with 13 bases between. The CDR3 nucleotides are TGTGCCAGCAGCCACGCGCAGGGGCTGAACACTGAAGCTTTCTTT. Protein: CASSHAQGLNTEAFF.

The chain is built from TRBV9 and TRBJ1-3; 8 positions agree with TRBD1. The germline CDR1 and CDR2 sequences are SGDLS and YYNGEE. The CDR3 extends over 17 amino acids. V shed 3 bases, J shed 4 bases, and the junction held 12 bases outside the gene matches. CDR3 protein: CASSALGSDRVGNTIYF. The CDR3 DNA follows: TGTGCCAGCAGCGCGCTAGGTTCGGACAGGGTAGGAAACACCATATATTTT.